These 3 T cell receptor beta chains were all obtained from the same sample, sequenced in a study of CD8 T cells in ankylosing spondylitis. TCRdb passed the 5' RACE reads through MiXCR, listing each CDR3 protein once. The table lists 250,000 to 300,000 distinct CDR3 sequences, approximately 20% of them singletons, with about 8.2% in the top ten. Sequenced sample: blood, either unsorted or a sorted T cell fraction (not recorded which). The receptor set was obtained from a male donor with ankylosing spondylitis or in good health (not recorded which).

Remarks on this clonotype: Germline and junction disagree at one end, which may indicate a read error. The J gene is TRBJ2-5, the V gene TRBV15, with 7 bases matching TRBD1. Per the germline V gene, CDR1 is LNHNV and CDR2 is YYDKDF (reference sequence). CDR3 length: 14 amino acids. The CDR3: CATSLRGGQATQYF. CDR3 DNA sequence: TGTGCCACCAGCTTACGAGGGGGCCAAGCGACCCAGTACTTC.

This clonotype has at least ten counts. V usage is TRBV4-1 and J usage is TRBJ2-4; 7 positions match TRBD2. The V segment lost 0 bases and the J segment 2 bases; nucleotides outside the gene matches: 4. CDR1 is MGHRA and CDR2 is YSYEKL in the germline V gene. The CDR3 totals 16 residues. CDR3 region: CASSQEGGTTKNIQYF. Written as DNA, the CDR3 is TGCGCCAGCAGCCAAGAGGGGGGGACGACCAAAAACATTCAGTACTTC.

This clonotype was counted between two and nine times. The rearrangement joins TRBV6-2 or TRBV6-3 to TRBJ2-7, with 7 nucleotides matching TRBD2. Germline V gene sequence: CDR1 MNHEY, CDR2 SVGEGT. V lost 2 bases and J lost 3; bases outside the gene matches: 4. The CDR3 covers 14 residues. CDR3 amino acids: CASSYGASGYEQYV. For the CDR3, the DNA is TGTGCCAGCAGTTACGGGGCTAGCGGCTACGAGCAGTACGTC.